Below are 32 T cell receptor beta chains sequenced from a single sample in a study of T cells in Graves' hyperthyroidism and ophthalmopathy (dated by TCRdb to about 2019). The method was multiplex PCR. The instrument was an Illumina HiSeq 2000. TCR beta CDR3 regions were amplified from RNA transcripts. A first-round RT-PCR of the TCR CDR3 used the HTBI primer set with the Qiagen OneStep RT-PCR kit. TCRdb ran its own pipeline on the public reads, namely fastp trimming at Q25 and MiXCR clone calling, and kept in-frame beta chains. All rows with the same CDR3 protein become a single entry with the most common DNA and genes. This sample comprises roughly 510,000 distinct CDR3 sequences, around 21% of them detected only once. Clones ranked in the top ten supply more than 25% of the sample. The sequenced sample consisted of blood. These receptors all stem from a man younger than 30 with Graves' hyperthyroidism.

This clonotype showed up many times. This chain connects TRBV28 to TRBJ2-7, with 9 bases lining up with TRBD1. The length of the CDR3 is 15 residues. The ends lost 7 bases at V and 6 bases at J; junction bases unmatched: 13. Germline V CDR1 and CDR2: MDHEN, SYDVKM. The CDR3 bases are TGTGCCAGCACCCCCTCGGCTTGGACAGGGGCCGAGCAGTACTTC. Its translation is CASTPSAWTGAEQYF.

This clonotype showed up many times. The chain joins TRBV5-4 to TRBJ2-5; possible D gene TRBD2, 6 bases. V lost 4 bases, J lost 3 bases, and 10 bases lay in between. Looked up from germline, CDR1 is SGHNT and CDR2 is YYREEE (reference sequence). The length of the CDR3 is 13 residues. The CDR3 protein is CASSVGLEETQYF. CDR3 DNA sequence: TGTGCCAGCAGCGTGGGACTTGAAGAGACCCAGTACTTC.

This clonotype was counted at least ten times. The chain links TRBV28 to TRBJ1-1; D not certain. From germline, CDR1 is MDHEN and CDR2 SYDVKM. V dropped 0 bases and J dropped 3 bases, with 5 bases sitting between them. The CDR3 contains 13 residues. The CDR3 protein is CASSLWPDTEAFF. Here the CDR3 DNA reads TGTGCCAGCAGTTTATGGCCGGACACTGAAGCTTTCTTT.

This clonotype was counted many times. The genes are TRBV6-1 and TRBJ2-7; 13 bases fit TRBD2. CDR3 length: 15 amino acids. J lost 7 bases, V lost 5 bases, and 8 bases had no gene match. Per germline, CDR1 MNHNS and CDR2 SASEGT. The CDR3 nucleotides read TGTGCCAGCAGTCGACTAGCGGGGGGTTCCGGGGAGCAGTACTTC. Translated: CASSRLAGGSGEQYF.

There are many counts of this clonotype. The V call is TRBV30, the J call TRBJ2-5; TRBD2 agrees at 7 bases. Unmatched junction bases numbered 5, after V lost 2 bases and J lost 5 bases. This CDR3 is 13 amino acids long. Germline V lookup: CDR1 GTSNPN, CDR2 SVGIG (reference sequence). CDR3 residues: CAWSMSGAETQYF. The CDR3 bases are TGTGCCTGGAGTATGAGCGGGGCTGAGACCCAGTACTTC.

This clonotype was observed at least ten times. The chain carries TRBV6-5 and TRBJ1-2; TRBD1 aligns across 9 bases. Germline values: CDR1 MNHEY, CDR2 SVGAGI. V lost 4 bases and J lost 0; bases outside the gene matches: 6. CDR3 size: 16 residues. CDR3 in amino acids: CASSSRGQGANYGYTF. The CDR3 nucleotides are TGTGCCAGCAGTTCCAGGGGACAGGGAGCTAACTATGGCTACACCTTC.

This clonotype was detected many times. The CDR3 DNA sequence: TGTGCCAGCAGTTTTGGGAGAAAGGGGACGAACACCGGGGAGCTGTTTTTT. It encodes CASSFGRKGTNTGELFF. The chain combines TRBV27 with TRBJ2-2; D is perhaps TRBD1 or TRBD2 (5 bases each). Trimming took off 3 bases at V and 0 bases at J, with 14 bases between the two ends. This CDR3 spans 17 amino acids. Germline CDR1 reads MNHEY; CDR2 reads SMNVEV (reference sequence).

This chain uses TRBV28 with TRBJ1-2, with 7 bases matching TRBD1. V lost 7 bases and J lost 0; bases outside the gene matches: 11. CDR1 is MDHEN and CDR2 is SYDVKM in the germline V gene. This CDR3 comprises 16 residues. The CDR3 nucleotides are TGTGCCAGCACCCCAGGACAGGACAATCCTAACTATGGCTACACCTTC. As protein: CASTPGQDNPNYGYTF.

The rearrangement links TRBV12-3 or TRBV12-4 to TRBJ2-2; maybe TRBD2 (5 bases). This CDR3 region has 15 residues. Trimming cost V 1 base and J 6 bases, with 12 bases left between them. As DNA, the CDR3 is TGTGCCAGCAGTTTAGTCGGGGATGGTCCCGGGGAGCTGTTTTTT. Its protein product is CASSLVGDGPGELFF.

At least ten counts were recorded for this clonotype. The DNA for the CDR3 is TGTGCCAGCTCTATTGCAGGGGACGGCAATCAGCCCCAGCATTTT. This gives the protein CASSIAGDGNQPQHF. V usage is TRBV28 and J usage is TRBJ1-5; the D gene is possibly TRBD1 (6 bases). The V gene lost 8 bases and the J gene lost 2 bases, with 16 bases spanning the gap. This CDR3 has 15 amino acids. Germline CDR1 MDHEN, CDR2 SYDVKM.

V usage is TRBV12-3 or TRBV12-4 and J usage is TRBJ1-5; no reliable D call. Trimming took 5 bases from V and 2 from J, leaving 13 bases between them. The CDR3 is 15 residues long. CDR3: CASSSPTQGNQPQHF. For the CDR3, the DNA is TGTGCCAGCAGTAGCCCCACCCAGGGCAATCAGCCCCAGCATTTT.

The chain employs TRBV12-3 or TRBV12-4 and TRBJ2-7; 10 nucleotides align to TRBD2. With 6 bases clipped from V and 2 bases from J, the junction kept 7 bases outside the gene matches. The CDR3 has 15 residues. The chain's CDR3 is CASSPGTSVTYEQYF. The CDR3 DNA sequence: TGTGCCAGCAGCCCCGGGACTAGCGTCACCTACGAGCAGTACTTC.

This clonotype was counted a few times. The chain recombines TRBV19 with TRBJ2-3; D call uncertain. Trimming removed 6 bases at V and 2 bases at J, with 9 bases between. Germline CDR1 is LNHDA and CDR2 is SQIVND (reference sequence). The CDR3 runs 13 residues. CDR3 DNA: TGTGCCAGTAGCCTGAGCCCCACAGATACGCAGTATTTT. The encoded protein is CASSLSPTDTQYF.

The chain's CDR3 is CASRNTGAETQYF. In nucleotides, the CDR3 is TGTGCCAGCAGAAATACAGGGGCGGAGACCCAGTACTTC. The chain links TRBV11-2 to TRBJ2-5; TRBD1 aligns across 7 bases. Germline assignment: CDR1 SGHAT and CDR2 FQNNGV. The CDR3 is made up of 13 amino acids. J was trimmed by 5 bases and V by 6 bases; bases with no gene match: 6.

This clonotype was counted between two and nine times. The chain has TRBV18 and TRBJ1-5, with 8 bases aligning to TRBD1. CDR1 and CDR2 from the germline V gene are KGHSH and LQKENI. J gave up 6 bases and V 6 bases, and 7 bases lay outside the gene matches. CDR3 length equals 14 residues. The CDR3 DNA sequence: TGTGCCAGCTCGCAGGGGGCGCTTGGTCAGCCCCAGCATTTT. Encoded protein: CASSQGALGQPQHF.

J is TRBJ2-5 and V is TRBV12-3 or TRBV12-4; no clear D. V lost 8 bases and J lost 1, with 14 bases in between. The CDR3 spans 14 residues. For the CDR3, the DNA is TGTGCCAGCTCACTGGACCTGGTCCAAGAGACCCAGTACTTC. Translation gives CASSLDLVQETQYF.

This clonotype came up many times. V gene TRBV5-4 combines with J gene TRBJ1-2; 9 nucleotides match TRBD1. V was pared by 0 bases and J by 3 bases, with 12 bases of the junction left unmatched. CDR1 and CDR2 from the germline V gene are SGHNT and YYREEE (reference sequence). CDR3 length: 18 amino acids. CDR3 sequence reads: CASSLVGGQGFNHYGYTF. CDR3 in DNA: TGTGCCAGCAGCTTGGTTGGGGGACAGGGATTCAATCACTATGGCTACACCTTC.

This clonotype was counted a few times. The genes are TRBV2 and TRBJ2-7; TRBD2 matches 10 bases. Trimming took 2 bases from V and 2 from J; bases not matched to a gene: 6. CDR3 length: 16 residues. Germline V gene lookup returns CDR1 SNHLY and CDR2 FYNNEI. CDR3 sequence (DNA): TGTGCCAGCAGTGAAATAGGGCTAGCGGGAGCCTACGAGCAGTACTTC. This gives the protein CASSEIGLAGAYEQYF.

This clonotype was observed at least ten times. The chain links TRBV27 to TRBJ2-2; 11 bases fit TRBD1. The CDR3 consists of 16 residues. V lost 6 bases to trimming and J lost 10 bases; unmatched junction nucleotides: 13. Germline V gives CDR1 MNHEY, CDR2 SMNVEV (reference sequence). The CDR3 DNA reads TGTGCCAGCAGCAACAAGGACAGGGGGCGCTTCGAGGAGCTGTTTTTT. Amino acids: CASSNKDRGRFEELFF.

This clonotype was seen repeatedly, ten times or more. This sequence joins TRBV29-1 and TRBJ1-2; D not resolved. CDR1 SQVTM and CDR2 ANQGSEA come from the germline V gene. V lost 0 bases and J 4 bases, leaving 0 bases between the germline ends. CDR3 length: 10 residues. For the CDR3, the DNA is TGCAGCGTTGAAGACTATGGCTACACCTTC. This codes for CSVEDYGYTF.

In this sample, this clonotype turned up many times. The J gene is TRBJ1-1, the V gene TRBV11-2; no clear D gene. V shed 3 bases and J shed 4 bases, with 12 bases lying between them. This CDR3 comprises 14 residues. The germline gives CDR1 SGHAT, CDR2 FQNNGV. The CDR3: CASSFTPLGTEAFF. CDR3 nucleotide sequence: TGTGCCAGCAGCTTCACACCACTGGGCACTGAAGCTTTCTTT. The full variable domain, in which reference TRBV11-2 and TRBJ1-1 provide the parts outside the CDR3, is EAGVAQSPRYKIIEKRQSVAFWCNPISGHATLYWYQQILGQGPKLLIQFQNNGVVDDSQLPKDRFSAERLKGVDSTLKIQPAKLEDSAVYLCASSFTPLGTEAFFGQGTRLTVV.

This clonotype was seen repeatedly, ten times or more. This chain links TRBV2 with TRBJ1-3; D is unclear. Germline V gene lookup returns CDR1 SNHLY and CDR2 FYNNEI. This CDR3 has 15 amino acids. V gave up 5 bases and J gave up 4 bases, with 15 bases separating them. The CDR3 is CASSPKRGAGNTIYF. CDR3 coding DNA: TGTGCCAGCAGTCCAAAGCGAGGCGCGGGAAACACCATATATTTT.

This clonotype showed up many times. V gene TRBV12-3 or TRBV12-4 combines with J gene TRBJ2-7; D might be TRBD1 or TRBD2, each matching 6 bases. The CDR3 loop spans 12 amino acids. With 8 bases removed from V and 6 bases from J, the gap between germline ends came to 14 bases. The CDR3 region is CASEGRGGEQYF. CDR3 sequence (DNA): TGTGCCAGCGAGGGCAGGGGAGGCGAGCAGTACTTC.

Ten or more counts support this clonotype. The V gene is TRBV6-5, the J gene TRBJ1-1, with 7 nucleotides matching TRBD1. The V gene end was trimmed by 5 bases and the J gene end by 10 bases; junction bases not matched to a gene: 13. CDR1 MNHEY and CDR2 SVGAGI come from the germline V gene. This CDR3 has 14 amino acids. CDR3 coding DNA: TGTGCCAGCAGTCACCGACAGGGAGGGGTTTTAGCTTTCTTT. This encodes CASSHRQGGVLAFF.

This clonotype was detected many times. This rearrangement joins TRBV12-3 or TRBV12-4 to TRBJ2-7, with 7 bases fitting TRBD2. The J segment lost 0 bases and the V segment lost 3 bases, leaving 2 bases of the junction unmatched. This CDR3 comprises 14 residues. Here the CDR3 DNA reads TGTGCCAGCAGTTTCGGGACTAACTCCTACGAGCAGTACTTC. Its translation is CASSFGTNSYEQYF.

This clonotype was recorded many times. This chain connects TRBV9 to TRBJ2-2; TRBD1 agrees at 9 bases. The CDR3 is made up of 17 amino acids. Germline V gene sequence: CDR1 SGDLS, CDR2 YYNGEE. V lost 0 bases and J lost 9; bases outside the gene matches: 12. The CDR3 DNA is TGTGCCAGCAGCGTAGGAGGGGGACAGGGAACTTCAAGGGAGCTGTTTTTT. Amino acid sequence: CASSVGGGQGTSRELFF.

The chain recombines TRBV6-1 with TRBJ2-7; 9 bases are a match to TRBD2. CDR3 size: 16 residues. Germline loops: CDR1 MNHNS, CDR2 SASEGT. With V trimmed by 0 bases and J by 0 bases, 3 bases remained unmatched. For the CDR3, the DNA is TGTGCCAGCAGTGAAGCTGGCGGGGGGGCCTCCTACGAGCAGTACTTC. Its translation is CASSEAGGGASYEQYF.

This clonotype was recorded at least ten times. The V and J genes are TRBV7-9 and TRBJ1-1; D gene uncertain. CDR1 SEHNR and CDR2 FQNEAQ come from the germline V gene (reference sequence). The CDR3 totals 13 residues. The ends were cut back, 2 bases at V and 6 bases at J, with 10 bases in the middle. DNA of the CDR3: TGTGCCAGCAGCTTATTTCAGGAGGCTGAAGCTTTCTTT. It codes for CASSLFQEAEAFF.

Comments on this clonotype: With a much larger clone just one base away, this may be a read error. The chain combines TRBV28 with TRBJ2-7; D is possibly TRBD1 (6 bases). Germline-derived CDR1 and CDR2 are MDHEN and SYDVKM. This CDR3 contains 14 residues. The CDR3 DNA sequence: TGTGCCCGCAGCCGGGGCAGGGGCTCCTACGAGCAGTACTTC. Translated, it gives CARSRGRGSYEQYF. The complete variable domain, with remaining parts taken from reference TRBV28 and TRBJ2-7, reads DVKVTQSSRYLVKRTGEKVFLECVQDMDHENMFWYRQDPGLGLRLIYFSYDVKMKEKGDIPEGYSVSREKKERFSLILESASTNQTSMYLCARSRGRGSYEQYFGPGTRLTVT.

This clonotype came up many times. The chain recombines TRBV6-5 with TRBJ1-5; D is undetermined. Trimming removed 6 bases at V and 1 base at J, with 7 bases between. The CDR3 length is 13 residues. Germline V gene lookup returns CDR1 MNHEY and CDR2 SVGAGI. The CDR3 loop reads CASSSDSNQPQHF. CDR3 sequence (DNA): TGTGCCAGCAGCTCTGACAGCAATCAGCCCCAGCATTTT.

This clonotype was seen ten or more times. A junction boundary mismatches the germline segment, possibly from a read error. The chain links TRBV3-1 to TRBJ1-1; D unclear. This CDR3 has 14 amino acids. Germline V gives CDR1 LGHDT, CDR2 YNNKEL (reference sequence). The DNA of the CDR3 is TGTACCAGCAGCCAGGTGGCAGAGGACACTGAAGCTTTCTTT. It is translated as CTSSQVAEDTEAFF.

The chain carries TRBV20-1 and TRBJ2-7; 8 bases match TRBD2. V was pared by 0 bases and J by 2 bases, with 3 bases of the junction left unmatched. The germline V gene encodes CDR1 DFQATT and CDR2 SNEGSKA (reference sequence). This CDR3 contains 14 residues. The CDR3 coding sequence is TGCAGTGCTAGAGACGGGAGGGAAACCTACGAGCAGTACTTC. Its protein is CSARDGRETYEQYF.